Each of the 27 T cell receptor beta chains below was sequenced from the same sample in a study of blood T cell repertoires in COVID-19. Here immunoSEQ multiplex PCR was the method, and the copy in TCRdb shows in-frame clones only, minus some. The sample has under 300,000 clones; 65% to 85% are singletons. The sequencing sample was made of peripheral blood. These receptors originate from a woman in her thirties or forties with active or convalescent COVID-19.

The chain combines TRBV7-3 with TRBJ2-7, with D tentatively TRBD1 (6 bases). The CDR3 has 13 amino acids. CDR1 is SGHTA and CDR2 is FQGTGA in the germline V gene. V lost 4 bases and J 12 bases, leaving 19 bases between the germline ends. The CDR3 sequence is CASSSTGISDRYF. Here the CDR3 DNA reads TGTGCCAGCAGCTCGACAGGTATTAGTGATCGGTACTTC.

The CDR3 DNA reads TGCGCCAGCAGCTTGGAAGCCAGGGGATACAATGAGCAGTTCTTC. It encodes CASSLEARGYNEQFF. V usage is TRBV5-1 and J usage is TRBJ2-1; D possibly corresponds to TRBD1 (6 bases). V was pared by 0 bases and J by 4 bases, with 11 bases between. The V gene's germline CDR1 is SGHRS and CDR2 YFSETQ. The CDR3 has 15 residues.

This clone was recorded a few times. This chain joins TRBV28 and TRBJ1-5; TRBD1 is a possible D gene (5 bases). The CDR3 runs to 15 residues. The germline V gene encodes CDR1 MDHEN and CDR2 SYDVKM. V was trimmed by 2 bases and J by 0 bases, leaving 8 bases between them. The DNA of the CDR3 is TGTGCCAGCAGTTTAGCGGGGCATAGCAATCAGCCCCAGCATTTT. It is translated as CASSLAGHSNQPQHF.

J is TRBJ2-5 and V is TRBV2, with D hard to call. Trimming pared 8 bases from V and 0 bases from J, leaving 10 bases between. The CDR3 consists of 13 residues. From germline, CDR1 is SNHLY and CDR2 FYNNEI. The CDR3 DNA reads TGTGCCAGCCACGATTACTACCAAGAGACCCAGTACTTC. Translated, it gives CASHDYYQETQYF.

This clone has just a few counts. J is TRBJ2-1 and V is TRBV3-1 (or the pseudogene TRBV3-2); perhaps TRBD2 as D (7 bases). CDR3 size: 16 residues. CDR1 is LGHDT, CDR2 YNNKEL, per germline (reference sequence). V lost 2 bases to trimming and J lost 2 bases, with 13 bases between them. The CDR3 nucleotides read TGTGCCAGCAGCCAACCGAGGGGGGGGGCCTACAATGAGCAGTTCTTC. Translating gives CASSQPRGGAYNEQFF.

The V gene is TRBV7-2, the J gene TRBJ2-2, with D maybe TRBD2 (6 bases). V lost 6 bases and J lost 1, with 15 bases in between. CDR3 size: 16 residues. From germline, CDR1 is SGHTA and CDR2 FQGNSA. The CDR3 DNA reads TGTGCCAGCAGACCCGCTGGGAGGAGGAACACCGGGGAGCTGTTTTTT. Amino acid sequence: CASRPAGRRNTGELFF.

A single count supports this clone. The chain links TRBV19 to TRBJ1-1; D might be TRBD1 (6 bases). Germline values: CDR1 LNHDA, CDR2 SQIVND (reference sequence). The CDR3 extends over 15 amino acids. V lost 7 bases to trimming and J lost 2 bases, with 17 bases between them. In nucleotides, the CDR3 is TGTGCCAGTACCCTACAACAGGGTCTTAACACTGAAGCTTTCTTT. This sequence encodes CASTLQQGLNTEAFF.

The V and J genes are TRBV9 and TRBJ2-5, with TRBD2 matching 10 bases. This CDR3 has 16 amino acids. Trimming cost V 5 bases and J 2 bases; bases outside gene matches: 9. Germline CDR1 is SGDLS and CDR2 is YYNGEE. In DNA, the CDR3 is TGTGCCAGCAGTAGCCAATCACTAGCGGGACAAGAGACCCAGTACTTC. It is translated as CASSSQSLAGQETQYF.

This chain uses TRBV5-1 with TRBJ1-5, with 8 bases matching TRBD1. V trimming: 4 bases; J trimming: 7 bases; junction bases outside the gene matches: 7. This CDR3 region has 14 residues. Germline values: CDR1 SGHRS, CDR2 YFSETQ. The CDR3 is CASSRSGGGQPQHF. The CDR3 nucleotides are TGCGCCAGCAGCAGGTCAGGGGGCGGGCAGCCCCAGCATTTT.

V gene TRBV5-6 combines with J gene TRBJ1-2, with TRBD1 identical over 11 bases. The junction had 9 bases not matched to a gene; V was cut back by 4 bases and J by 7 bases. The length of the CDR3 is 15 residues. CDR1 and CDR2 from the germline V gene are SGHDT and YYEEEE. CDR3 in amino acids: CASSAIGQGAFGYTF. CDR3 sequence (DNA): TGTGCCAGCAGCGCAATCGGACAGGGGGCTTTTGGCTACACCTTC.

The V gene is TRBV9, the J gene TRBJ1-6; weak D call: TRBD1 (6 bases). CDR3 length: 13 amino acids. Per germline, CDR1 SGDLS and CDR2 YYNGEE. Trimming took 3 bases from V and 8 from J, leaving 9 bases between them. In DNA form, the CDR3 reads TGTGCCAGCAGCGAATACAGGGATTCACCCCTCCACTTT. Translating gives CASSEYRDSPLHF.

The chain combines TRBV6-5 with TRBJ2-7, with D maybe TRBD1 (5 bases). Germline V lookup: CDR1 MNHEY, CDR2 SVGAGI. The V end was cut by 2 bases, the J end by 2 bases, with 10 bases between. CDR3 length equals 14 residues. The CDR3 nucleotides are TGTGCCAGCAGTTACGGGGCAGGCGCCTACGAGCAGTACGTC. Encoded protein: CASSYGAGAYEQYV.

As for this clone: This specimen includes other DNA sequences encoding the same CDR3. The chain uses TRBV3-1 (or the pseudogene TRBV3-2) and TRBJ1-4; 8 bases are shared with TRBD1. Trimming cost V 3 bases and J 5 bases; bases outside gene matches: 2. Germline V CDR1 and CDR2: LGHDT, YNNKEL (reference sequence). The CDR3 is 14 amino acids. The CDR3 coding sequence is TGTGCCAGCAGCCACCGGACAGGGAATGAAAAACTGTTTTTT. It encodes CASSHRTGNEKLFF.

The chain uses TRBV12-3 or TRBV12-4 and TRBJ2-2; D gene uncertain. This CDR3 comprises 13 residues. Trimming pared 4 bases from V and 3 bases from J, leaving 6 bases between. The CDR3 DNA follows: TGTGCCAGCAGTTCTGCGGACACCGGGGAGCTGTTTTTT. As protein: CASSSADTGELFF.

V usage is TRBV5-6 and J usage is TRBJ1-1, with 7 bases fitting TRBD1. CDR1 is SGHDT, CDR2 YYEEEE, per germline. The junction had 2 bases not matched to a gene; V was cut back by 0 bases and J by 3 bases. The CDR3 is 14 residues long. Here the CDR3 DNA reads TGTGCCAGCAGCTTGGATGACAGGGACACTGAAGCTTTCTTT. This codes for CASSLDDRDTEAFF.

This clone occurred once. The V call is TRBV19, the J call TRBJ2-5; D is uncertain. CDR3 size: 16 residues. Germline V CDR1 and CDR2: LNHDA, SQIVND (reference sequence). The ends were cut back, 1 base at V and 1 base at J, with 13 bases in the middle. The CDR3 is CASSIGGVSGQETQYF. The DNA for the CDR3 is TGTGCCAGTAGTATAGGCGGCGTTTCTGGCCAAGAGACCCAGTACTTC.

This chain uses TRBV19 with TRBJ1-4; TRBD1 matches 7 bases. With 7 bases clipped from V and 8 bases from J, the junction kept 10 bases outside the gene matches. Germline CDR1 LNHDA, CDR2 SQIVND (reference sequence). The CDR3 is 14 residues long. CDR3 residues: CASTHRGYQEKLFF. The CDR3, as DNA: TGTGCCAGTACCCACAGGGGTTATCAAGAAAAACTGTTTTTT.

The chain has TRBV29-1 and TRBJ1-1; TRBD1 is a possible D gene (5 bases). V dropped 6 bases and J dropped 0 bases, with 11 bases sitting between them. CDR1 SQVTM and CDR2 ANQGSEA come from the germline V gene. The CDR3 consists of 13 residues. The CDR3 DNA sequence: TGCAGCGTACAACGGGACTTGAACACTGAAGCTTTCTTT. The encoded protein is CSVQRDLNTEAFF.

The table lists this clone with many counts. The chain employs TRBV6-1 and TRBJ2-1, with D hard to call. Germline loops: CDR1 MNHNS, CDR2 SASEGT. The CDR3 loop spans 13 amino acids. V was shortened by 3 bases and J by 6 bases, with 9 bases between the two germline ends. CDR3 amino acids: CASSDPIVNEQFF. CDR3 sequence (DNA): TGTGCCAGCAGTGACCCGATAGTCAATGAGCAGTTCTTC.

The chain carries TRBV29-1 and TRBJ1-4; 7 bases are a match to TRBD1. Per the germline V gene, CDR1 is SQVTM and CDR2 is ANQGSEA. The CDR3 spans 12 residues. V shed 5 bases and J 7 bases; nucleotides not matched to a gene: 4. This CDR3 is CSVTGAGEKLFF. In nucleotides, the CDR3 is TGCAGCGTTACAGGGGCGGGTGAAAAACTGTTTTTT.

The chain has TRBV14 and TRBJ1-6, with unresolved D. CDR1 and CDR2 from the germline V gene are SGHDN and FVKESK. The V and J ends lost 0 bases and 8 bases respectively, with 8 bases between them. CDR3 length: 14 amino acids. The CDR3 DNA follows: TGTGCCAGCAGCCAAGATCAGGCCGATTCACCCCTCCACTTT. Residues: CASSQDQADSPLHF.

In nucleotides, the CDR3 is TGTGCCAGCAGCCCGGGGAGGTTTTCTGGCTATGGCTACACCTTC. Its protein is CASSPGRFSGYGYTF. The J gene is TRBJ1-2, the V gene TRBV9; D unresolved. The germline V gene has CDR1 SGDLS and CDR2 YYNGEE. The V and J ends lost 4 bases and 4 bases respectively, with 17 bases between them. The CDR3 length is 15 residues.

The chain employs TRBV18 and TRBJ1-1; D unclear. Trimming left V 6 bases short and J 0 bases short, with 8 bases between. Germline assignment: CDR1 KGHSH and CDR2 LQKENI. The CDR3 totals 13 residues. CDR3 amino acids: CASSGDLNTEAFF. The CDR3 DNA follows: TGTGCCAGCTCGGGCGATCTGAACACTGAAGCTTTCTTT.

V usage is TRBV3-1 (or the pseudogene TRBV3-2) and J usage is TRBJ1-6; maybe TRBD1 (5 bases). This CDR3 is built from 16 residues. Per germline, CDR1 LGHDT and CDR2 YNNKEL (reference sequence). V dropped 1 base and J dropped 4 bases, with 11 bases sitting between them. The CDR3 here is CASSQGGDGYNSPLHF. The CDR3 DNA follows: TGTGCCAGCAGCCAAGGGGGGGACGGGTATAATTCACCCCTCCACTTT.

The CDR3 region is CASSAPLAPSTDTQYF. CDR3 DNA: TGTGCCAGCAGCGCTCCTCTAGCGCCTAGCACAGATACGCAGTATTTT. This chain joins TRBV5-4 and TRBJ2-3; D is possibly TRBD2 (6 bases). The germline CDR1 and CDR2 sequences are SGHNT and YYREEE (reference sequence). V lost 4 bases to trimming and J lost 0 bases, with 15 bases between them. The CDR3 runs to 16 residues.

The rearrangement links TRBV30 to TRBJ2-6, with D possibly TRBD1 on 5 matching bases. From germline, CDR1 is GTSNPN and CDR2 SVGIG (reference sequence). The V gene lost 5 bases and the J gene lost 0 bases, with 11 bases spanning the gap. The CDR3 runs to 15 residues. The CDR3: CAWRRDSSGANVLTF. The DNA of the CDR3 is TGTGCCTGGCGACGCGACAGCTCTGGGGCCAACGTCCTGACTTTC. Complete variable domain (other parts from reference TRBV30 and TRBJ2-6): SQTIHQWPATLVQPVGSPLSLECTVEGTSNPNLYWYRQAAGRGLQLLFYSVGIGQISSEVPQNLSASRPQDRQFILSSKKLLLSDSGFYLCAWRRDSSGANVLTFGAGSRLTVL.

The chain combines TRBV5-1 with TRBJ1-2; the D gene is possibly TRBD1 (6 bases). V gave up 5 bases and J gave up 4 bases, with 12 bases separating them. CDR1 and CDR2 from the germline V gene are SGHRS and YFSETQ. There are 13 residues in the CDR3. The CDR3: CASRNGGAYGYTF. CDR3 DNA: TGCGCCAGCAGGAACGGGGGGGCCTATGGCTACACCTTC.